Given below is one TCR beta chain in context. Its antigen is not identified. These data are taken from a study of cytomegalovirus exposure and HLA in healthy donors. Points from the study as a whole: Many donors shared some public TCRs, even though most TCR sequences were rare. In an earlier analysis, most TCR beta V segments were productive about 87% or about 30% of the time.

Primers for the PCR totalled 60 Vbeta and 13 Jbeta. The method was immunoSEQ multiplex PCR; TCRdb's version includes in-frame clones alone and lacks a portion of them. Among some 130,000 clones, approximately 80% were seen once, and the ten largest hold roughly 3.8%. Specimen: PBMCs. The TCR was taken from a male donor in good health and CMV-seronegative.

CDR3 bases: TGTGCCAGCAGTTCCCTCGGACAGGGTCAAGAGACCCAGTACTTC. It encodes CASSSLGQGQETQYF. This chain connects TRBV6-6 to TRBJ2-5, with TRBD1 identical over 8 bases. This CDR3 has 15 amino acids. V dropped 4 bases and J dropped 2; count of bases not matched to a gene: 6. The germline gives CDR1 MNHNY, CDR2 SVGAGI (reference sequence).